This record concerns one TCR beta chain sequence. Its antigen is not identified. This CDR3 is 15 amino acids long. The germline gives CDR1 SGHTA, CDR2 FQGTGA. Trimming took off 5 bases at V and 5 bases at J, with 18 bases between the two ends. Sequenced patients had shown CD8+CD57+ cell expansion by flow cytometry. A severe acquired aplastic anemia diagnosis applied to all patients. At the time of blood sampling, patients had not yet received any therapy. The data were obtained in a study of CD8+CD57+ T cells in acquired aplastic anemia. Across the study: Sorted CD4+ and CD8+ cells yielded DNA averaging around 3.2 ug. Points from the study as a whole: Patients and controls had in common twenty-nine CD8+ CDR3 sequences.

The use of genomic DNA as template underpinned the TCR beta VDJ and CDR3 profiling. One entry per CDR3 protein results from TCRdb running MiXCR on the reads. The table includes under 200,000 distinct CDR3 sequences, around 47% detected once. The receptor was derived from a human donor with aplastic anemia. The sample consisted of sorted CD4+, CD8+, or CD8+CD57+ T cells (not recorded which) from PBMCs. The chain joins TRBV7-3 to TRBJ2-5, with a tentative D call TRBD1 (6 bases). In DNA, the CDR3 is TGTGCCAGCAGCCTACGTACAGGGCGCGGCGAGACCCAGTACTTC. Residues: CASSLRTGRGETQYF.